This T cell receptor (beta chain) was observed in a study of CD8 T cells in acute hepatitis C reinfection. Sequencing was performed with immunoSEQ multiplex PCR; in TCRdb, only in-frame clones are kept and a portion is missing. Of tens of thousands of clones in the sample, around nine tenths are singletons; the top ten hold more than 0.4%. This clone was counted between two and nine times. This CDR3 contains 12 residues. Trimming cost V 4 bases and J 1 base, with 4 bases left between them. Germline CDR1 and CDR2: LNHDA and SQIVND (reference sequence). Indicated time point: naive CD8 control sorted from an acute-time-point sample.

Sequenced material: naive CD8+ T cells from PBMCs. This receptor was taken from a man aged 25-40 years with chronic hepatitis C. The rearrangement uses TRBV19 and TRBJ1-1; D unclear. The CDR3 nucleotides are TGTGCCAGTAGTAGGGGGAACACTGAAGCTTTCTTT. Translated, it gives CASSRGNTEAFF.